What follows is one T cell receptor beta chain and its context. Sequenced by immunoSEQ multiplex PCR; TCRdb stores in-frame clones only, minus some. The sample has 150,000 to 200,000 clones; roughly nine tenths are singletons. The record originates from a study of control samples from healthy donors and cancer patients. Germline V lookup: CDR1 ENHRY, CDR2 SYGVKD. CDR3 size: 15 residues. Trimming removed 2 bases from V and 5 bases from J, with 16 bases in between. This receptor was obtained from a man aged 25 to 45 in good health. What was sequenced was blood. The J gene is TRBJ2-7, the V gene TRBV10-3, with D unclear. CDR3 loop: CAISESSGLMHEQYF. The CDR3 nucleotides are TGTGCCATCAGTGAGAGTTCAGGCCTAATGCACGAGCAGTACTTC.